The clone carrying this TCR beta chain was seen a few times. The antigen is unknown. This sample stems from a study of T cell repertoires in cytomegalovirus infection. Across the study: CMV infection and matching HLA type were both indicated by public TCR beta signatures. Study-level findings and limits: Cumulative public TCR beta family frequency identified carriers of CMV plus the relevant HLA. The response measured ex vivo was dominated by TCR beta clonotypes (HLA-C-restricted and CMV-specific).

Germline loops: CDR1 MDHEN, CDR2 SYDVKM. The CDR3 has 14 amino acids. V gave up 3 bases and J gave up 0 bases, with 9 bases separating them. Each CDR3 protein is one row after TCRdb ran MiXCR on the reads. The data hold about 260,000 distinct CDR3 sequences, with roughly 13% observed a single time. This TCR derives from a human donor in good health (CMV status not recorded). Some clones in this sample may be carry-over from other donors' samples. The chain uses TRBV28 and TRBJ2-7; D unresolved. Sequenced: PBMCs. The CDR3 DNA reads as TGTGCCAGCAGTTTGGATACCGGCTCCTACGAGCAGTACTTC. This encodes CASSLDTGSYEQYF.